This is a list of T cell receptor beta chains from one sample in a study of OX40 agonist ivuxolimab in advanced cancers. TCRdb's table, derived via immunoSEQ multiplex PCR, lists solely in-frame clones and lacks some. This table holds some 70,000 clones, roughly 89% found once. The sequencing here drew on CD4+ or CD8+ T cells sorted from blood, taken in a trial of the OX40 agonist ivuxolimab. The receptors originated from an adult with an advanced solid tumor such as melanoma, head and neck, liver or kidney cancer. CDR3s include the opening cysteine and the closing phenylalanine or tryptophan. The size field is filled for only some rows; it gives once, few, many or a size class.

v_call,clone_size,j_call,cdr3_aa
TRBV5-4,.,TRBJ2-3,CASSSLAGSPSTDTQYF
TRBV7-8,.,TRBJ2-1,CASSSSSFEQFF
TRBV7-2,once,TRBJ2-7,CASSLGPGGRYEQYF
TRBV5-1,.,TRBJ2-5,CASSLDQGSGETQYF
TRBV5-1,.,TRBJ1-4,CASSKDREKLFF
TRBV27,.,TRBJ1-2,CASSLMQGSNGYTF
TRBV5-4,.,TRBJ1-6,CASSLGRDRAHSPLHF
TRBV18,.,TRBJ2-5,CASSPMTGQETQYF
TRBV19,.,TRBJ1-6,CASSTPLGQGYNSPLHF
TRBV7-9,.,TRBJ1-6,CASRGDRDNSPLHF
TRBV5-1,.,TRBJ1-2,CASSLGDRNYGYTF
TRBV6-1,.,TRBJ1-2,CASRAGGMHYGYTF
TRBV6-1,.,TRBJ1-5,CASSERAGGLGHQPQHF
TRBV13,.,TRBJ2-1,CASSTYRSNEQFF
TRBV2,.,TRBJ1-1,CASTAFWNTEAFF
TRBV19,few,TRBJ1-6,CASSNGIRGSPLHF
TRBV4-2,once,TRBJ1-3,CASSQQTGFSGNTIYF
TRBV6-5,.,TRBJ1-4,CASSLDRNNEKLFF
TRBV5-1,few,TRBJ1-1,CASSLAVTPSNTEAFF
TRBV10-1,once,TRBJ2-1,CASSESSKSEQFF
TRBV2,.,TRBJ2-1,CASKWDRGNEQFF
TRBV12-1,.,TRBJ1-5,CASSCRTVTNQPQHF
TRBV5-6,.,TRBJ1-1,CASSLRNTEAFF
TRBV5-6,.,TRBJ2-5,CASSLPQNSQETQYF
TRBV19,.,TRBJ2-5,CASNDGPYQETQYF
TRBV5-4,.,TRBJ2-7,CASSPRAASRSYEQYF
TRBV9,.,TRBJ2-1,CASSTRDGYNEQFF
TRBV5-4,.,TRBJ1-1,CASSLDRRATEAFF
TRBV7-2,.,TRBJ2-7,CASSLEVRYEQYF
TRBV6-5,once,TRBJ2-7,CASSEGGTHLEQYF
TRBV19,.,TRBJ1-5,CASSSTIPVPGFYQPQHF
TRBV12-5,.,TRBJ1-3,CASGNPEGLGNTIYF
TRBV19,few,TRBJ2-3,CASSIIGTDTQYF
TRBV6-5,.,TRBJ1-2,CASSAGYGYTF
TRBV12-5,.,TRBJ2-5,CASGSRAETQYF
TRBV9,.,.,CASSVAGTGGSYEQYF
TRBV2,.,TRBJ2-1,CASSETGLAGGAGIYNEQFF
TRBV15,.,TRBJ2-3,CATSTSDSLKTDTQYF